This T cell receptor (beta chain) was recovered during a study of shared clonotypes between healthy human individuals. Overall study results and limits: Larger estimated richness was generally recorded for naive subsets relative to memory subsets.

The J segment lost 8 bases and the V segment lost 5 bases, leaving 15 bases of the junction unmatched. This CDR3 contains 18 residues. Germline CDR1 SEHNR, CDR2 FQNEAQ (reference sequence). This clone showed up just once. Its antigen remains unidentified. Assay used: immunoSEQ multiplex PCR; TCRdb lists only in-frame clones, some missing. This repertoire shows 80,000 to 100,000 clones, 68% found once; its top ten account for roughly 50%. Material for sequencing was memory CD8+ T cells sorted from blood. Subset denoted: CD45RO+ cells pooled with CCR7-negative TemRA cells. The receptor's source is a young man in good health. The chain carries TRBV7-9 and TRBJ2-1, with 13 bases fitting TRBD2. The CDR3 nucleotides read TGTGCCAGCAGCCCCACCCCCCTACTAGCGGGAGGGCCGTATGAGCAGTTCTTC. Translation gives CASSPTPLLAGGPYEQFF.